The source of this TCR beta chain is a study of T cell repertoires in cytomegalovirus infection. The CDR3 consists of 15 residues. Between the trimmed V and J ends, which lost 1 base and 4 bases, there was a span of 14 bases. Only a few counts were recorded for this clonotype. Antigen unknown. A single record per CDR3 protein comes from TCRdb applying MiXCR to the reads. Of some 800,000 distinct CDR3 sequences in the sample, approximately 30% were seen once. The receptor's source is a human donor in good health (CMV status not recorded). Some clones in this sample may be carry-over from other donors' samples. Source: cultured CD8+ T cells from PBMCs, taken from culture after CMV antigen stimulation. The genes are TRBV23-1 and TRBJ2-7, with no clear D. TRBV23-1 is an ORF, with its function uncertain. CDR3 in amino acids: CASSQLPLTQYEQYV. CDR3 sequence (DNA): TGCGCCAGCAGTCAATTGCCGCTCACCCAATACGAGCAGTACGTC.